The present entry profiles one T cell receptor beta chain with its context. In the authors' methods: Estimation of nucleated cell counts was performed using reference gene primer amplification. The repertoire was sequenced with immunoSEQ multiplex PCR; TCRdb's copy has only in-frame clones and lacks some. That table gives V, J and clone size, and the DNA gave D and trimming. The data contain tens of thousands of clones, around 86% of them singletons. Germline V gives CDR1 GTSNPN, CDR2 SVGIG (reference sequence). The length of the CDR3 is 14 residues. Trimming left V 2 bases short and J 2 bases short, with 11 bases between. The data were taken from a study of blood T cell repertoires in COVID-19. Overall study: The study drew acute and convalescent COVID-19 samples from the United States, Italy and Spain. Sources were T cells, B-cell-depleted T cells, or PBMCs; the material itself was cDNA or gDNA.

The receptor comes from a human donor with acute or convalescent COVID-19. The donor label of this sample is uncertain. Sequenced: peripheral blood. The rearrangement uses TRBV30 and TRBJ2-3; no firm D call. DNA for the CDR3: TGTGCCTGGAGTCTTGGGCTTCTCACAGATACGCAGTATTTT. Protein: CAWSLGLLTDTQYF.